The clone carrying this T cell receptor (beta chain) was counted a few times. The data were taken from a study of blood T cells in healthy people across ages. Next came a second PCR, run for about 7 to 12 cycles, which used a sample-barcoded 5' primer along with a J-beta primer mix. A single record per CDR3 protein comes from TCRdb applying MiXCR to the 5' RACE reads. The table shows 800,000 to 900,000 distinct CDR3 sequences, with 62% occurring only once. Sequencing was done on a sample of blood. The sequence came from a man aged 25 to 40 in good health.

Written as DNA, the CDR3 is TGCAGCGTTGATCGGCAAGGGACGGCCACAGATACGCAGTATTTT. This codes for CSVDRQGTATDTQYF. The chain has TRBV29-1 and TRBJ2-3; D is possibly TRBD1 or TRBD2 (5 bases each). This CDR3 comprises 15 residues. Per germline, CDR1 SQVTM and CDR2 ANQGSEA. Trimming took 3 bases from V and 2 from J, leaving 15 bases between them.